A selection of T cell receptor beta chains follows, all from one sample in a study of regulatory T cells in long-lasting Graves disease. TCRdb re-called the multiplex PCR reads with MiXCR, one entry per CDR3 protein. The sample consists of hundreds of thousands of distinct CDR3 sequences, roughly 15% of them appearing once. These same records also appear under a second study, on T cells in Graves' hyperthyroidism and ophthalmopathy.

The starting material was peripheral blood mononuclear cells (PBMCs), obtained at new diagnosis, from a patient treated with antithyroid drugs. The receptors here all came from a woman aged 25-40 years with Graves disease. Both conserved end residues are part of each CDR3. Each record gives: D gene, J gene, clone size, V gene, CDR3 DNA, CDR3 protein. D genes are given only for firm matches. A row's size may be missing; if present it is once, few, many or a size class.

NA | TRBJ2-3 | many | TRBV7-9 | TGTGCCAGCAGCTTCGGGGCCAGGGGGGTAGATACGCAGTATTTT | CASSFGARGVDTQYF
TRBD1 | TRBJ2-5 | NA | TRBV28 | TGTGCCAGCAGTTTATCGGCCGACAGGGGTGAGACCCAGTACTTC | CASSLSADRGETQYF
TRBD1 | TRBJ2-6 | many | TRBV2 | TGTGCCAGCAGTGGGGACAGGGAGACTGGGGCCAACGTCCTGACTTTC | CASSGDRETGANVLTF
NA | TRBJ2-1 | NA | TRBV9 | TGTGCCAGCAGCGCCCGGGGAGGCGCCGTTTGGCCCTACAATGAGCAGTTCTTC | CASSARGGAVWPYNEQFF
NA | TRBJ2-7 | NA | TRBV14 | TGTGCCAGCAGCCAAGAGAGGGCCAGGTCCTACGAGCAGTACTTC | CASSQERARSYEQYF
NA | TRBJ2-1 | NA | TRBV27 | TGTGCCAGCAGATTAGCAGGCGCTATTGGTGAGCAGTTCTTC | CASRLAGAIGEQFF
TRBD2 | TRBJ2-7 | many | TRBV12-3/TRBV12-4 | TGTGCCAGCAGGCCCGGGACTAGCGGGGCGGGGGAGCAGTACTTC | CASRPGTSGAGEQYF
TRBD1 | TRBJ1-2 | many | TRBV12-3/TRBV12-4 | TGTGCCAGCAGTTTCGGGACAGACTATGGCTACACCTTC | CASSFGTDYGYTF
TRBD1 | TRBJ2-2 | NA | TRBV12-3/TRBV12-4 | TGTGCCAGCAGGTTAACCGGGACAGGATCATCCGGGGAGCTGTTTTTT | CASRLTGTGSSGELFF
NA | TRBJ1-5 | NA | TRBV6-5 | TGTGCCAGCAGTTACTCGTGGCAGGGCAATCAGCCCCAGCATTTT | CASSYSWQGNQPQHF
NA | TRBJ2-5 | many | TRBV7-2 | TGTGCCAGCAGCCGGGCTGCGGGCCCCAGGGAGACCCAGTACTTC | CASSRAAGPRETQYF
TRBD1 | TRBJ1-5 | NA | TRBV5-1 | TGCGCCAGCAGCTTGGGGTCAGGGGGTGGCAATCAGCCCCAGCATTTT | CASSLGSGGGNQPQHF
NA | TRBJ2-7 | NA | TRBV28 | TGTGCCAGCAGAAAACACCGGGACACCATCTACGAGCAGTACTTC | CASRKHRDTIYEQYF
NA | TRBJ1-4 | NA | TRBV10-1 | TGCGCCAGCAGTGACGGGGCAGGGATAAATGAAAAACTGTTTTTT | CASSDGAGINEKLFF
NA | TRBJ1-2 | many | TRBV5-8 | TGTGCCAGCAGGGAGGGACTGCGTGGCTACACCTTC | CASREGLRGYTF
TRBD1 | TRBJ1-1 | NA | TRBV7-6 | TGTGCCAGCAGCTTAGACGGACAGGCCTTGATGAACACTGAAGCTTTCTTT | CASSLDGQALMNTEAFF
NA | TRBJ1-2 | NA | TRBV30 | TGTGCCTGGAGTTACAGCTGCTATGGCTACACCTTC | CAWSYSCYGYTF
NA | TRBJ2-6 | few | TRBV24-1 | TGTGCCACCGGGGGACACCAAACCTCTGGGGCCAACGTCCTGACTTTC | CATGGHQTSGANVLTF
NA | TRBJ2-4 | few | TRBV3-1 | TGTGCCAGCAGCCAAGATCAACTAGCCAAAAACATTCAGTACTTC | CASSQDQLAKNIQYF
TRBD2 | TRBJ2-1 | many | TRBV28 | TGTGCCAGCAGTTTCAGCGGGAGCGGGTACAATGAGCAGTTCTTC | CASSFSGSGYNEQFF
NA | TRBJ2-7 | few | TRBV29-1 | TGCAGCGTTCGTGACAGCGTCTTCTACGAGCAGTACTTC | CSVRDSVFYEQYF
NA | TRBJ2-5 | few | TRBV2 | TGTGCCAGCGTTCTCGGACGGTTCCAAGAGACCCAGTACTTC | CASVLGRFQETQYF
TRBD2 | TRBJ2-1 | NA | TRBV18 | TGTGCCAGCTTCCACTTCGGACTAGCGGGAGACAATGAGCAGTTCTTC | CASFHFGLAGDNEQFF
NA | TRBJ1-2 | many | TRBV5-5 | TGTGCCAGCAGCAAACCTGCCCCGGGTGGGGAGGCGTATGGCTACACCTTC | CASSKPAPGGEAYGYTF
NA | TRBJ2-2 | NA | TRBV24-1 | TGTGCCACCTCCCCCGCAGAGCCTTCCGGGGAGCTGTTTTTT | CATSPAEPSGELFF
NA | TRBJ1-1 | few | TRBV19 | TGTGCCAGTCGTCGGCGGCTAAACACTGAAGCTTTCTTT | CASRRRLNTEAFF
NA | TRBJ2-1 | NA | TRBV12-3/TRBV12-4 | TGTGCCAGCAGTTTTAGAGGGGACAATGAGCAGTTCTTC | CASSFRGDNEQFF
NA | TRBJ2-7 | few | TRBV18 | TGTGCCAGCTCCGAAGGGGGGGGGACATACTACGAGCAGTACTTC | CASSEGGGTYYEQYF
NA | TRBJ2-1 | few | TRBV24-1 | TGTGCCACCGGGGAAGCGGACCGACAGTTCTTC | CATGEADRQFF
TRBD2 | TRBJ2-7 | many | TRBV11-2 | TGTGCCAGCAGCCCGGGTGGGGGACTAGGGGGCGAGCAGTACTTC | CASSPGGGLGGEQYF
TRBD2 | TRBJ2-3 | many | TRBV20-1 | TGCAGTGCTGAATACGGACTAGCGCTCACAGATACGCAGTATTTT | CSAEYGLALTDTQYF
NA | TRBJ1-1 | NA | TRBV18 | TGTGCCAGCTCACCAATAGTAGCGAACACTGAAGCTTTCTTT | CASSPIVANTEAFF
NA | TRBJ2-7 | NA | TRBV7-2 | TGTGCCAGCAGCTCCCAGGGGGGAGGCTACGAGCAGTACTTC | CASSSQGGGYEQYF
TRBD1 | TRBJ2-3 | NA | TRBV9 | TGTGCCAGCAGCGCCCCGGGACAGGGGACAGATACGCAGTATTTT | CASSAPGQGTDTQYF
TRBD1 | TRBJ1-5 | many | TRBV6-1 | TGTGCCAGCAGTGAGACAGGGCTGAGCAATCAGCCCCAGCATTTT | CASSETGLSNQPQHF
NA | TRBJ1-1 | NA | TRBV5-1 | TGCGCCAGCAGCTTGGGGATTTTCACCGAACCCACTGAAGCTTTCTTT | CASSLGIFTEPTEAFF
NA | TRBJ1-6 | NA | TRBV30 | TGTGCCTGGGATATAGGACAGTATAATTCACCCCTCCACTTT | CAWDIGQYNSPLHF
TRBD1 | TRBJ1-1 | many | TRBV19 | TGTGCCAGTAGTATAGGGACAGGGAGTCGGGCTTTCTTT | CASSIGTGSRAFF
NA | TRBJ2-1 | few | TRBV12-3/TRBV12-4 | TGTGCCAGCAGGAGGGACAAGGGGTTTCCCCGGGGTGAGCAGTTCTTC | CASRRDKGFPRGEQFF
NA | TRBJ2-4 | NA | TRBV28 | TGTGCCAGCAGTTTCCCCAGTTTAGCCAAAAACATTCAGTACTTC | CASSFPSLAKNIQYF
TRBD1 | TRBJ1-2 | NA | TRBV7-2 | TGTGCCAGCAGCCTAGGGGGCCTCTCCCAGGGCTACACCTTC | CASSLGGLSQGYTF
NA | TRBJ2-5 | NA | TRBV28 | TGTGCCAGCAGTTCACCGGGAGCACAAGAGACCCAGTACTTC | CASSSPGAQETQYF
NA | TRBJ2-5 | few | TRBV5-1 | TGCGCCAGCAGCTTGGTCGGGACGCTACAAGAGACCCAGTACTTC | CASSLVGTLQETQYF
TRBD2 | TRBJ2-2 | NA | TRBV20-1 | TGCAGTGCTGAGGGGACTAGCGGAAACGTCGGGGAGCTGTTTTTT | CSAEGTSGNVGELFF
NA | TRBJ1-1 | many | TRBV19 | TGTGCCAGTATCCCCGGGTTGGGTACTGAAGCTTTCTTT | CASIPGLGTEAFF
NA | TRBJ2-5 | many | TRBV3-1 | TGTGCCAGCAGCCAAGGATGGTCGAGGACCCAGTACTTC | CASSQGWSRTQYF
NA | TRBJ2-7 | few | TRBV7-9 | TGTGCCAGCAGCCGTGCTAGCGCCAACCGCGTTCAGCAGTACTTC | CASSRASANRVQQYF
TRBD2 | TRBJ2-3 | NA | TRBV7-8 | TGTGCCAGCAGCCCCCTAGCGGGAGGGCCCCCAGATACGCAGTATTTT | CASSPLAGGPPDTQYF
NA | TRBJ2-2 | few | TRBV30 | TGTGCCTGGAGGATCGACCCGAACACCAGGGAGCTGTTTTTT | CAWRIDPNTRELFF
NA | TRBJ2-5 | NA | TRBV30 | TGTGCCTTACGGGCTGCCCAAGAGACCCAGTACTTC | CALRAAQETQYF
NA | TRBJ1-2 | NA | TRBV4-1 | TGCGCCAGCAGCCAAGGACATTCCAACTATGGCTACACCTTC | CASSQGHSNYGYTF
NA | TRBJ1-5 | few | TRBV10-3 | TGTGCCATCAGTGAGACCAGCAATCAGCCCCAGCATTTT | CAISETSNQPQHF
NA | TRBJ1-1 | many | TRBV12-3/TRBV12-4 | TGTGCCAGCAGTTCATTCGACCGGGGCACTGAAGCTTTCTTT | CASSSFDRGTEAFF